The 19 T cell receptor beta chains listed next were all sequenced from one sample in a study of cytomegalovirus exposure and HLA in healthy donors. This PCR relied on a set of 60 Vbeta primers and 13 Jbeta primers. Profiling relied on immunoSEQ multiplex PCR, and the TCRdb table lists in-frame clones only, not all of them. The table shows 90,000 to 110,000 clones, with roughly 80% occurring only once. Sequencing input: PBMCs. Receptor source: a woman aged 40-49 years in good health and CMV-seropositive.

This clone was detected only a few times. The V and J genes are TRBV5-4 and TRBJ1-4; D call uncertain. The V end lost 0 bases, the J end lost 5 bases, and 5 bases lay between the germline ends. The CDR3 has 13 residues. The V gene's germline CDR1 is SGHNT and CDR2 YYREEE (reference sequence). CDR3 sequence reads: CASSLGLNEKLFF. Written as DNA, the CDR3 is TGTGCCAGCAGCTTGGGACTGAATGAAAAACTGTTTTTT. The whole variable domain, remainder taken from reference TRBV5-4 and TRBJ1-4, is ETGVTQSPTHLIKTRGQQVTLRCSSQSGHNTVSWYQQALGQGPQFIFQYYREEENGRGNFPPRFSGLQFPNYSSELNVNALELDDSALYLCASSLGLNEKLFFGSGTQLSVL.

V is TRBV2 and J is TRBJ2-7; 9 positions agree with TRBD1. Trimming removed 8 bases from V and 1 base from J; junction bases left unmatched: 9. The CDR3 totals 15 residues. Germline-derived CDR1 and CDR2 are SNHLY and FYNNEI. CDR3 sequence: CASQPTGGYSYEQYF. Here the CDR3 DNA reads TGTGCCAGCCAACCGACAGGGGGTTATTCCTACGAGCAGTACTTC.

The chain combines TRBV13 with TRBJ2-5, with a tentative D call TRBD2 (5 bases). Germline CDR1 reads PRHDT; CDR2 reads FYEKMQ (reference sequence). V was trimmed by 6 bases and J by 2 bases, leaving 10 bases between them. This CDR3 comprises 13 residues. CDR3 residues: CASSTGSQETQYF. Written as DNA, the CDR3 is TGTGCCAGCAGTACGGGATCTCAAGAGACCCAGTACTTC.

This clone came up a few times. The CDR3 protein is CASLPRGGSGTEAFF. CDR3 nucleotides: TGTGCCAGCCTCCCCCGGGGGGGATCGGGCACTGAAGCTTTCTTT. The chain recombines TRBV6-6 with TRBJ1-1, with a weak D call TRBD1 (5 bases). Germline loops: CDR1 MNHNY, CDR2 SVGAGI (reference sequence). The CDR3 consists of 15 residues. Trimming removed 8 bases at V and 4 bases at J, with 20 bases between.

The chain employs TRBV2 and TRBJ2-1; the D gene is possibly TRBD2 (6 bases). The CDR3 is made up of 15 amino acids. The ends were cut back, 2 bases at V and 0 bases at J, with 8 bases in the middle. Germline CDR1 and CDR2: SNHLY and FYNNEI. Written as DNA, the CDR3 is TGTGCCAGCAGTGAACTTAGCGGCTCCTACAATGAGCAGTTCTTC. The encoded protein is CASSELSGSYNEQFF.

The V call is TRBV2, the J call TRBJ2-3; maybe TRBD2 (5 bases). The CDR3 runs 15 residues. The V and J ends lost 3 bases and 2 bases respectively, with 12 bases between them. From germline, CDR1 is SNHLY and CDR2 FYNNEI. CDR3 sequence: CASSDPLAFTDTQYF. The DNA of the CDR3 is TGTGCCAGCAGTGATCCCTTAGCGTTCACAGATACGCAGTATTTT. The full variable domain, rest sourced from reference TRBV2 and TRBJ2-3, is EPEVTQTPSHQVTQMGQEVILRCVPISNHLYFYWYRQILGQKVEFLVSFYNNEISEKSEIFDDQFSVERPDGSNFTLKIRSTKLEDSAMYFCASSDPLAFTDTQYFGPGTRLTVL.

As concerns this clone: The junction departs from germline at one end; a sequencing error may be responsible. The same CDR3 can be traced to other DNA sequences in this sample. CDR3 protein: CASSLVSLTGELFF. DNA of the CDR3: TGTGCCAGCAGCTTAGTGTCCCTCACCGGGGAGCTGTTTTTC. The chain carries TRBV11-2 and TRBJ2-2; TRBD2 is a possible D gene (5 bases). Looked up from germline, CDR1 is SGHAT and CDR2 is FQNNGV. The CDR3 length is 14 residues.

The CDR3 protein is CASSEVQANSPLHF. The DNA for the CDR3 is TGTGCCAGCAGTGAAGTCCAGGCCAATTCACCCCTCCACTTT. This chain connects TRBV2 to TRBJ1-6, with D unresolved. Trimming cost V 1 base and J 7 bases, with 8 bases left between them. This CDR3 spans 14 amino acids. Germline-derived CDR1 and CDR2 are SNHLY and FYNNEI.

The J gene is TRBJ1-1, the V gene TRBV29-1; 7 bases map to TRBD1. CDR1 and CDR2 (germline): SQVTM, ANQGSEA. V gave up 1 base and J gave up 0 bases; unmatched junction bases: 2. The CDR3 runs 14 residues. DNA of the CDR3: TGCAGCGTTGAAGGGACAGGATTGAACACTGAAGCTTTCTTT. It is translated as CSVEGTGLNTEAFF.

This chain uses TRBV4-1 with TRBJ1-4; D remains unclear. The germline V gene encodes CDR1 MGHRA and CDR2 YSYEKL. There are 17 residues in the CDR3. V was cut by 0 bases and J by 7 bases, with 18 bases left in between. The CDR3 reads CASSQDWAPWVTEKLFF. The CDR3 DNA reads as TGCGCCAGCAGCCAAGATTGGGCTCCGTGGGTCACTGAAAAACTGTTTTTT.

This chain uses TRBV7-9 with TRBJ2-1; 7 nucleotides align to TRBD1. Germline CDR1 is SEHNR and CDR2 is FQNEAQ (reference sequence). The V and J ends lost 5 bases and 5 bases, in that order; junction bases with no gene match: 15. The CDR3 runs 17 residues. This chain's CDR3 is CASSPHRPGQTNNEQFF. CDR3 DNA sequence: TGTGCCAGCAGCCCACACAGACCGGGACAGACTAACAATGAGCAGTTCTTC.

The chain combines TRBV7-9 with TRBJ1-6; weak D call: TRBD1 (6 bases). This CDR3 spans 14 amino acids. With 2 bases removed from V and 5 bases from J, the gap between germline ends came to 7 bases. Germline V CDR1 and CDR2: SEHNR, FQNEAQ (reference sequence). DNA of the CDR3: TGTGCCAGCAGCTTAAGGACAGATAATTCACCCCTCCACTTT. Amino acid sequence: CASSLRTDNSPLHF.

Concerning this clone: The sample has other DNA sequences that encode this CDR3 too. This rearrangement joins TRBV7-2 to TRBJ1-2; 11 nucleotides align to TRBD1. This CDR3 contains 17 residues. V was pared by 6 bases and J by 2 bases, with 11 bases of the junction left unmatched. CDR1 and CDR2 (germline): SGHTA, FQGNSA. The CDR3 spells CASSSGWDRGKNYGYTF. The CDR3 nucleotides read TGTGCCAGCAGTTCTGGGTGGGACAGGGGGAAAAACTATGGCTACACCTTC.

This clone has a handful of counts. The chain recombines TRBV5-8 with TRBJ2-1; D call uncertain. CDR3 length: 12 residues. Germline V gives CDR1 SGHTS, CDR2 YDEGEE. Trimming removed 0 bases at V and 7 bases at J, with 5 bases between. The CDR3 loop is CASSLDRNEQFF. In DNA, the CDR3 is TGTGCCAGCAGCTTGGATAGAAATGAGCAGTTCTTC.

V usage is TRBV4-1 and J usage is TRBJ1-1; no definite D call. Trimming pared 4 bases from V and 8 bases from J, leaving 11 bases between. This CDR3 has 12 amino acids. Germline CDR1 MGHRA, CDR2 YSYEKL. CDR3 loop: CASSPLQAEAFF. The CDR3 nucleotides read TGCGCCAGCAGCCCCCTTCAGGCGGAAGCTTTCTTT.

This chain connects TRBV9 to TRBJ2-7, with a tentative D call TRBD2 (7 bases). Trimming shortened V by 0 bases and J by 1 base, and 14 bases separated the two germline ends. CDR3 size: 16 residues. Germline V gives CDR1 SGDLS, CDR2 YYNGEE. The CDR3 nucleotides are TGTGCCAGCAGCGTAGCCGGCGGGGGCTCTTCCTACGAGCAGTACTTC. It encodes CASSVAGGGSSYEQYF.

The rearrangement uses TRBV5-4 and TRBJ2-1; TRBD2 aligns across 15 bases. This CDR3 is built from 17 residues. Germline V gene lookup returns CDR1 SGHNT and CDR2 YYREEE (reference sequence). Trimming cost V 4 bases and J 2 bases; bases outside gene matches: 4. CDR3 sequence: CASSPRTSGRAYNEQFF. DNA of the CDR3: TGTGCCAGCAGCCCCCGGACTAGCGGGAGGGCCTACAATGAGCAGTTCTTC.

V gene TRBV7-9 combines with J gene TRBJ2-3, with 14 bases aligning to TRBD2. V was pared by 4 bases and J by 0 bases, with 6 bases of the junction left unmatched. CDR1 and CDR2 (germline): SEHNR, FQNEAQ (reference sequence). The CDR3 is 18 residues long. CDR3 amino acids: CASSSTSGGARSTDTQYF. CDR3 DNA: TGTGCCAGCAGCTCGACTAGCGGGGGGGCCAGAAGCACAGATACGCAGTATTTT.

The V gene is TRBV27, the J gene TRBJ2-5; D might be TRBD2 (6 bases). This CDR3 spans 12 amino acids. In germline, CDR1 is MNHEY, CDR2 SMNVEV (reference sequence). V was clipped by 8 bases and J by 5 bases, with 12 bases between them. The CDR3, as DNA: TGTGCCAGCGGACTATTGAGGGAGACCCAGTACTTC. It yields the protein CASGLLRETQYF.